This T cell receptor beta chain emerged from a study of immune evolution from preneoplasia to lung adenocarcinoma. Germline loops: CDR1 SGHRS, CDR2 YFSETQ. The CDR3 has 13 residues. J lost 10 bases, V lost 7 bases, and 14 bases had no gene match. As to this clone: The antigen is not known.

Histologic diagnosis was independently verified by two lung pathologists. Study-level findings and limits: Clonality was highest in normal lung, lower in later-stage lesions apparently. Top clone frequencies peaked in normal lung, apparently declining through invasive adenocarcinoma.

Profiling relied on immunoSEQ multiplex PCR, and the TCRdb table lists in-frame clones only, not all of them. The table has 9,900 or so clones, roughly 80% seen once. The J gene is TRBJ2-7, the V gene TRBV5-1; 7 positions agree with TRBD1. This receptor was identified in a person aged 55-75 years with lung adenocarcinoma. Some clones in this sample may be carry-over from other donors' samples. Source material: FFPE normal lung tissue adjacent to the tumor. CDR3 sequence (DNA): TGCGCCAGCCGACTACAGGGGAATACGGGACAGTACTTC. This encodes CASRLQGNTGQYF.